This T cell receptor beta chain stems from a study of brain T cells in children with intractable seizures. Repertoires were generated with immunoSEQ multiplex PCR, while TCRdb's copy carries only in-frame clones and drops some. The repertoire holds 300,000 to 400,000 clones, nearly 95% seen once, with under 7% in the top ten. Time point: blood from clinic visit 5 months post-surgery; TSC patient then seizure free. Germline CDR1 reads GTSNPN; CDR2 reads SVGIG (reference sequence). V lost 2 bases and J 5 bases, leaving 18 bases between the germline ends. The CDR3 is made up of 15 amino acids. The V and J genes are TRBV30 and TRBJ2-5, with no clear D. This TCR derives from a boy in the first two years of life with tuberous sclerosis and intractable seizures. The source material was peripheral blood, sampled more than 4 months after surgery. The DNA of the CDR3 is TGTGCCTGGAGTCCCCCTCGGTGGGCTGGGGAGACCCAGTACTTC. Its protein product is CAWSPPRWAGETQYF.